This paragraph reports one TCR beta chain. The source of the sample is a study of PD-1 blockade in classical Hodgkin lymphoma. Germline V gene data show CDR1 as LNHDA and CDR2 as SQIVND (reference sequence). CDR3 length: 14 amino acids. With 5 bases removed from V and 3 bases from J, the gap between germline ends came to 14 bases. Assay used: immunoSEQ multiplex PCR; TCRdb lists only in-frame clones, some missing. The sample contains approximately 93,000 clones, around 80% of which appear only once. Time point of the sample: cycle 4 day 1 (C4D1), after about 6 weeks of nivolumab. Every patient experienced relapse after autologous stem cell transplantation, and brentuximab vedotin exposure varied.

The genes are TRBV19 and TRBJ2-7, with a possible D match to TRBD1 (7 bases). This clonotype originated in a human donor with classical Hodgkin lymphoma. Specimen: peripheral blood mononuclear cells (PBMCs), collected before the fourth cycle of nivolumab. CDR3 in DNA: TGTGCCAGTAGTGTAGCGCAGGGGGGCTACGAGCAGTACTTC. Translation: CASSVAQGGYEQYF.